The rows below give T cell receptor beta chains drawn from one sample of a study of blood T cell repertoires in COVID-19. Assay used: immunoSEQ multiplex PCR; TCRdb lists only in-frame clones, some missing. The table lists almost 250,000 clones, 86% of them singletons. Sequencing input: peripheral blood. These receptors were taken from a woman older than 75 with COVID-19, enrolled during active disease. Each CDR3 is given with its conserved first and last residue. A D gene is named only where the DNA matches it firmly. Clone size is stated in some rows and not others, as once, few, many or a class when expanded.

TRBV6-5,NA,NA,TRBJ1-3,CASRGSYSGNTIYF,TGTGCCAGCAGAGGTAGCTACTCTGGAAACACCATATATTTT
TRBV5-1,few,NA,TRBJ1-1,CASSLTGVDTEAFF,TGCGCCAGCAGCTTGACCGGGGTGGACACTGAAGCTTTCTTT
TRBV5-1,NA,NA,TRBJ2-3,CASSPRGDTQYF,TGCGCCAGCAGCCCTCGGGGTGATACGCAGTATTTT
TRBV18,NA,NA,TRBJ1-4,CASSPDSPAFGEKLFF,TGTGCCAGCTCACCAGACAGTCCCGCCTTTGGGGAAAAACTGTTTTTT
TRBV2,NA,NA,TRBJ1-2,CASSILGLANYGYTF,TGTGCCAGCAGTATTTTAGGCCTAGCTAACTATGGCTACACCTTC
TRBV5-1,few,TRBD1,TRBJ1-2,CASSFGQVASGYTF,TGCGCCAGCAGCTTCGGACAGGTGGCTTCTGGCTACACCTTC
TRBV2,NA,NA,TRBJ2-3,CASSDSLGGGTQYF,TGTGCCAGCAGTGATAGTTTAGGTGGAGGTACGCAGTATTTT
TRBV10-3,NA,NA,TRBJ1-6,CAITQGIGSPLHF,TGTGCCATCACGCAGGGCATTGGTTCACCCCTCCACTTT
TRBV3-1/TRBV3-2,NA,NA,TRBJ2-5,CASSQVEEFKVETQYF,TGTGCCAGCAGCCAAGTCGAAGAGTTCAAAGTAGAGACCCAGTACTTC
TRBV5-8,once,NA,TRBJ2-2,CARRPRNGGELFF,TGTGCCCGCAGGCCGCGGAATGGAGGGGAGCTGTTTTTT
TRBV21-1,NA,NA,TRBJ2-5,CASSKKAVRETQYF,TGTGCCAGCAGCAAAAAAGCGGTGCGGGAGACCCAGTACTTC
TRBV18,NA,TRBD1,TRBJ1-1,CASSLMTGMNTEAFF,TGTGCCAGCTCACTAATGACAGGGATGAACACTGAAGCTTTCTTT
TRBV10-2,NA,TRBD2,TRBJ2-3,CASSETSGATDTQYF,TGCGCCAGCAGTGAGACTAGCGGGGCCACAGATACGCAGTATTTT
TRBV6-4,once,TRBD2,TRBJ2-2,CASSSRGSTGELFF,TGTGCCAGCAGTTCGCGGGGGAGCACCGGGGAGCTGTTTTTT
TRBV12-3/TRBV12-4,NA,NA,TRBJ2-1,CASSTYNEQFF,TGTGCCAGCAGCACATACAATGAGCAGTTCTTC
TRBV7-5,NA,NA,TRBJ1-2,CAITTRQGGRGYTF,TGTGCCATAACAACGCGACAGGGGGGAAGGGGCTACACCTTC
TRBV19,NA,TRBD1,TRBJ1-6,CASTTPGQSNSPLHF,TGTGCCAGTACTACACCGGGACAGTCTAATTCACCCCTCCACTTT
TRBV7-8,NA,TRBD1,TRBJ1-5,CASSSWTGRNQPQHF,TGTGCCAGCAGCTCCTGGACAGGGAGAAATCAGCCCCAGCATTTT
TRBV2,NA,NA,TRBJ2-3,CASSERTDTQYF,TGTGCCAGCAGTGAACGGACAGATACGCAGTATTTT
TRBV5-6,few,TRBD2,TRBJ2-1,CASSYAGGGLFF,TGTGCCAGCAGTTATGCCGGGGGAGGGCTATTCTTC
TRBV28,NA,NA,TRBJ1-2,CASTPSRQGYVGYTF,TGTGCCAGCACCCCTAGTAGGCAGGGATATGTTGGCTACACCTTC
TRBV7-3,NA,NA,TRBJ2-1,CASSLMQTAQEQFF,TGTGCCAGCAGCTTAATGCAGACAGCCCAAGAGCAGTTCTTC
TRBV2,NA,NA,TRBJ1-5,CASRTSGGPQHF,TGTGCCAGCAGGACTTCCGGGGGGCCCCAGCATTTT
TRBV2,NA,NA,TRBJ1-6,CARGGRRDSPLHF,TGTGCCAGGGGGGGGCGGAGGGATTCACCCCTCCACTTT
TRBV6-1,NA,NA,TRBJ2-7,CASSEDKIHYEQYF,TGTGCCAGCAGTGAAGATAAGATACACTACGAGCAGTACTTC
TRBV5-6,once,NA,TRBJ1-2,CASSPGGGDYTF,TGTGCCAGCAGCCCCGGAGGCGGGGACTACACCTTC
TRBV28,NA,TRBD1,TRBJ1-4,CASSWTGTSEKLFF,TGTGCCAGCAGTTGGACAGGGACGAGTGAAAAACTGTTTTTT
TRBV19,NA,NA,TRBJ1-2,CASSIVANYGYTF,TGTGCCAGTAGTATAGTCGCTAACTATGGCTACACCTTC
TRBV19,NA,TRBD1,TRBJ1-1,CASSTGTGVMNTEAFF,TGTGCCAGTAGTACCGGGACAGGGGTAATGAACACTGAAGCTTTCTTT
TRBV15,NA,NA,TRBJ1-1,CATSRTGDTEAFF,TGTGCCACCAGCCGTACGGGAGACACTGAAGCTTTCTTT
TRBV5-1,NA,NA,TRBJ1-3,CASSLEPGPGNTIYF,TGCGCCAGCAGCTTGGAGCCAGGGCCCGGAAACACCATATATTTT
TRBV6-2/TRBV6-3,NA,NA,TRBJ2-3,CASSSSTDTQYF,TGTGCCAGCAGTTCGAGCACAGATACGCAGTATTTT
TRBV9,once,NA,TRBJ1-5,CASSVDAGFRPQHF,TGTGCCAGCAGCGTAGACGCAGGCTTTAGGCCCCAGCATTTT
TRBV7-3,NA,TRBD1,TRBJ1-1,CASSPGHQGAREEAFF,TGTGCCAGCAGCCCTGGGCATCAGGGGGCCAGAGAAGAAGCTTTCTTT
TRBV7-2,NA,NA,TRBJ1-1,CASSSPGSDSRAFF,TGTGCCAGCAGCTCCCCCGGGTCCGATAGTAGGGCTTTCTTT
TRBV5-1,NA,NA,TRBJ1-4,CASGLRGTNEKLFF,TGCGCCAGCGGACTACGGGGGACTAATGAAAAACTGTTTTTT
TRBV3-1/TRBV3-2,NA,NA,TRBJ1-1,CASSHRTENTEAFF,TGTGCCAGCAGCCATCGGACAGAGAACACTGAAGCTTTCTTT
TRBV9,NA,TRBD1,TRBJ1-6,CASSPGQYNSPLHF,TGTGCCAGCAGCCCGGGACAGTATAATTCACCCCTCCACTTT
TRBV5-1,once,TRBD2,TRBJ2-2,CASGSGGADTGELFF,TGCGCCAGCGGTTCCGGGGGGGCGGACACCGGGGAGCTGTTTTTT
TRBV5-1,NA,NA,TRBJ2-1,CASSPAAYNEQFF,TGCGCCAGCAGCCCCGCAGCCTACAATGAGCAGTTCTTC
TRBV7-8,NA,NA,TRBJ1-1,CASSRNWTPNTEAFF,TGTGCCAGCAGCCGAAACTGGACTCCGAACACTGAAGCTTTCTTT
TRBV2,NA,TRBD2,TRBJ2-3,CASSGGTTDTQYF,TGTGCCAGTAGCGGGGGGACCACAGATACGCAGTATTTT
TRBV19,NA,TRBD1,TRBJ1-1,CASRRQGATEAFF,TGTGCCAGTAGGAGACAGGGGGCTACTGAAGCTTTCTTT
TRBV4-1,NA,NA,TRBJ1-6,CASSLFVEGHNNSPLHF,TGCGCCAGCAGCCTCTTCGTTGAGGGACACAATAATTCACCCCTCCACTTT
TRBV30,NA,NA,TRBJ2-7,CAWSVRSGGEQYF,TGTGCCTGGAGTGTACGTTCAGGGGGGGAGCAGTACTTC
TRBV7-2,NA,TRBD2,TRBJ2-3,CASSSSGGIDTQYF,TGTGCCAGCAGCTCTAGCGGGGGGATAGATACGCAGTATTTT
TRBV28,NA,NA,TRBJ1-5,CASSLGGKGQPQHF,TGTGCCAGCAGTTTAGGGGGCAAGGGTCAGCCCCAGCATTTT
TRBV18,NA,NA,TRBJ1-5,CASSPTGPEGQPQHF,TGTGCCAGCTCACCAACCGGGCCGGAGGGTCAGCCCCAGCATTTT
TRBV12-3/TRBV12-4,NA,TRBD1,TRBJ1-4,CASSFRDSLKLFF,TGTGCCAGCAGTTTCCGGGACAGCCTAAAACTGTTTTTT
TRBV2,NA,TRBD2,TRBJ2-1,CASSKTAGGMRNEQFF,TGTGCCAGCAGCAAAACAGCGGGGGGGATGAGAAATGAGCAGTTCTTC
TRBV6-5,NA,TRBD1,TRBJ1-5,CASSYSGQGGQPQHF,TGTGCCAGCAGTTACTCGGGACAGGGGGGTCAGCCCCAGCATTTT